Below are 8 T cell receptor beta chains sequenced from a single sample in a study of early T cells in non-severe SARS-CoV-2 infection. TCRdb analysed the 5' RACE reads with MiXCR anew, one entry per CDR3 protein. Here the sample spans over 50,000 distinct CDR3 sequences, roughly 7.8% being singletons. This specimen consisted of whole blood, obtained at baseline. The receptor set was obtained from an adult who was a healthcare worker with PCR-confirmed SARS-CoV-2 infection or an uninfected control (not recorded which).

This clonotype occurred many times. V gene TRBV10-3 combines with J gene TRBJ2-1, with D uncertain. V gave up 6 bases and J gave up 8 bases, with 8 bases separating them. Germline V gene data show CDR1 as ENHRY and CDR2 as SYGVKD. This CDR3 has 11 residues. The CDR3 region has the DNA TGTGCCATCAGGGGCCAGGATGAGCAGTTCTTC. It is translated as CAIRGQDEQFF.

Here the CDR3 DNA reads TGTGCCAGCAGTTTATCGATAGGGAGGGGCGATGAGCAGTTCTTC. Protein: CASSLSIGRGDEQFF. The chain joins TRBV28 to TRBJ2-1; 7 bases agree with TRBD2. Germline V gives CDR1 MDHEN, CDR2 SYDVKM. V lost 1 base, J lost 8 bases, and 8 bases stayed unmatched. The CDR3 has 15 residues.

The CDR3 reads CASSQEASGSTKNIQYF. CDR3 bases: TGTGCCAGCAGCCAAGAAGCTAGCGGGAGCACCAAAAACATTCAGTACTTC. The chain has TRBV4-2 and TRBJ2-4, with 10 bases aligning to TRBD2. J was trimmed by 2 bases and V by 0 bases; bases with no gene match: 4. The CDR3 loop spans 17 amino acids. Germline V gives CDR1 LGHNA, CDR2 YNFKEQ.

The chain uses TRBV7-2 and TRBJ2-7; D not certain. The ends were cut back, 5 bases at V and 2 bases at J, with 7 bases in the middle. This CDR3 has 12 amino acids. Germline assignment: CDR1 SGHTA and CDR2 FQGNSA. CDR3 sequence: CASSRPPYEQYF. The CDR3 DNA reads TGTGCCAGCAGCCGACCCCCCTACGAGCAGTACTTC. The variable domain in full, completed from reference TRBV7-2 and TRBJ2-7, reads GAGVSQSPSNKVTEKGKDVELRCDPISGHTALYWYRQSLGQGLEFLIYFQGNSAPDKSGLPSDRFSAERTGGSVSTLTIQRTQQEDSAVYLCASSRPPYEQYFGPGTRLTVT.

The rearrangement joins TRBV11-2 to TRBJ1-2; a possible D gene is TRBD1 (5 bases). This CDR3 spans 13 amino acids. In germline, CDR1 is SGHAT, CDR2 FQNNGV. V lost 1 base and J lost 8, with 11 bases in between. CDR3 sequence (DNA): TGTGCCAGCAGCTTAGGGACACTGGGCGGCTACACCTTC. This translates into CASSLGTLGGYTF. The full variable domain, rest sourced from reference TRBV11-2 and TRBJ1-2, is EAGVAQSPRYKIIEKRQSVAFWCNPISGHATLYWYQQILGQGPKLLIQFQNNGVVDDSQLPKDRFSAERLKGVDSTLKIQPAKLEDSAVYLCASSLGTLGGYTFGSGTRLTVV.

This clonotype turned up a few times. The rearrangement uses TRBV28 and TRBJ2-7, with 9 bases aligning to TRBD1. Germline CDR1 is MDHEN and CDR2 is SYDVKM. The trim removed 4 bases at V and 3 bases at J, leaving 16 bases unmatched. The CDR3 is 18 amino acids. This CDR3 reads CASSSYVAGTGFDYEQYF. The CDR3, as DNA: TGTGCCAGCAGTTCCTATGTCGCCGGGACAGGGTTCGACTACGAGCAGTACTTC.

This sequence joins TRBV14 and TRBJ2-5, with D uncertain. The CDR3 runs 13 residues. Germline V lookup: CDR1 SGHDN, CDR2 FVKESK. The V end was cut by 5 bases, the J end by 7 bases, with 14 bases between. The CDR3, as DNA: TGTGCCAGCAGCACCGGGTCCCTGGGGACCCAGTACTTC. It encodes CASSTGSLGTQYF. The whole variable domain, remainder taken from reference TRBV14 and TRBJ2-5, is EAGVTQFPSHSVIEKGQTVTLRCDPISGHDNLYWYRRVMGKEIKFLLHFVKESKQDESGMPNNRFLAERTGGTYSTLKVQPAELEDSGVYFCASSTGSLGTQYFGPGTRLLVL.

This clonotype was picked up a small number of times. The V call is TRBV29-1, the J call TRBJ2-5, with a possible D match to TRBD2 (5 bases). CDR3 length: 12 amino acids. CDR1 and CDR2 from the germline V gene are SQVTM and ANQGSEA. Trimming took off 4 bases at V and 5 bases at J, with 11 bases between the two ends. This CDR3 is CSVGGVGETQYF. CDR3 DNA: TGCAGCGTTGGGGGAGTTGGCGAGACCCAGTACTTC.